The subject of this entry is one T cell receptor (beta chain). The target antigen is unknown. The data were taken from a study of shared clonotypes between healthy human individuals. Study context: The people who gave samples were a couple of women and three men aged 18 to 49. Study-level results: Non-shared clonotypes had lower generation probabilities than those shared by all four donors.

The CDR3 consists of 16 residues. The trim removed 1 base at V and 5 bases at J, leaving 7 bases unmatched. Germline CDR1 and CDR2: SGHRS and YFSETQ. 200 to 250 ng DNA, tens of thousands of T cell genomes, went into each sorted-subset replicate PCR. Method: immunoSEQ multiplex PCR; TCRdb's copy keeps in-frame clones and lacks some. Of some 2,000,000 clones listed, roughly 95% were seen once; the top ten hold less than 0.15%. Sample: naive CD4+ T cells sorted from blood. Subset denoted: CD45RA+ positively selected. The clonotype originates from a man aged 18 to 35 in good health. V usage is TRBV5-1 and J usage is TRBJ2-5, with 11 bases aligning to TRBD2. CDR3 in amino acids: CASSLYSGGALETQYF. The CDR3 nucleotides are TGCGCCAGCAGCTTGTATAGCGGGGGGGCCTTGGAGACCCAGTACTTC.